These 30 T cell receptor beta chains were all obtained from the same sample, sequenced in a study of cytomegalovirus exposure and HLA in healthy donors (TCRdb year 2017). Library generation was performed with the immunoSEQ multiplex PCR assay. A mixture of 60 forward primers for TCR Vbeta segments and 13 reverse primers for TCR Jbeta segments was used in the multiplex PCR. Held by TCRdb, this immuneACCESS table contains in-frame sequences only and omits some clones. Under half of the omission traces to an unresolved V gene where checked; the cause of the rest is unknown. Counted in this sample were 180,000 or so clones; around 80% of them appeared once. The top ten constitute approximately 1.3% of the sample. The sample taken for sequencing was PBMCs. The receptors here all came from a girl aged 10-17 years in good health and CMV-seropositive.

This clone is a singleton in its sample. This chain uses TRBV5-4 with TRBJ1-1; TRBD1 agrees at 8 bases. Germline loops: CDR1 SGHNT, CDR2 YYREEE (reference sequence). Germline trimming cut 4 bases from V and 5 bases from J; bases unmatched to any gene: 4. This CDR3 contains 13 residues. CDR3 amino acids: CASSRTGFTEAFF. The CDR3 DNA sequence: TGTGCCAGCAGCAGGACAGGGTTTACTGAAGCTTTCTTT.

The CDR3 here is CATSRDSNAGDQPQHF. CDR3 bases: TGTGCCACCAGCAGAGATTCGAATGCAGGGGATCAGCCCCAGCATTTT. The J gene is TRBJ1-5, the V gene TRBV15, with a weak D call TRBD1 (6 bases). The CDR3 has 16 residues. CDR1 is LNHNV, CDR2 YYDKDF, per germline (reference sequence). The V end lost 0 bases, the J end lost 5 bases, and 14 bases lay between the germline ends.

The J gene is TRBJ2-1, the V gene TRBV7-2; 7 bases are a match to TRBD2. This CDR3 has 15 residues. The V gene end was trimmed by 1 base and the J gene end by 4 bases; junction bases not matched to a gene: 4. Germline V gene data show CDR1 as SGHTA and CDR2 as FQGNSA. CDR3 in DNA: TGTGCCAGCAGCTTAGACCGAGCGGGGTACAATGAGCAGTTCTTC. This translates into CASSLDRAGYNEQFF.

This chain uses TRBV9 with TRBJ2-5; D possibly corresponds to TRBD2 (6 bases). Germline CDR1 reads SGDLS; CDR2 reads YYNGEE. This CDR3 is built from 13 residues. V shed 3 bases and J shed 2 bases, with 8 bases lying between them. Written as DNA, the CDR3 is TGTGCCAGCAGCGAAGGAGGGCAAGAGACCCAGTACTTC. Encoded protein: CASSEGGQETQYF.

V usage is TRBV7-3 and J usage is TRBJ2-1; a weak D match, TRBD1 (6 bases). Germline CDR1 SGHTA, CDR2 FQGTGA. Trimming took 1 base from V and 2 from J, leaving 9 bases between them. This CDR3 contains 15 residues. CDR3 in DNA: TGTGCCAGCAGCTTAAGTAGGGGGACCTACAATGAGCAGTTCTTC. It specifies CASSLSRGTYNEQFF.

This clone occurred a few times. The chain is built from TRBV18 and TRBJ1-5; D gene uncertain. Per the germline V gene, CDR1 is KGHSH and CDR2 is LQKENI. This CDR3 spans 15 amino acids. Trimming shortened V by 2 bases and J by 0 bases, and 8 bases separated the two germline ends. CDR3 sequence (DNA): TGTGCCAGCTCACCATTTGAGGATAGCAATCAGCCCCAGCATTTT. It translates to CASSPFEDSNQPQHF.

J is TRBJ2-7 and V is TRBV7-2; D is possibly TRBD2 (5 bases). The CDR3 runs 13 residues. Germline loops: CDR1 SGHTA, CDR2 FQGNSA. V shed 1 base and J shed 6 bases, with 10 bases lying between them. The DNA for the CDR3 is TGTGCCAGCAGCTTAGAAAGGGAGTCCGAGCAGTACTTC. Translated, it gives CASSLERESEQYF. Full variable domain (outside the CDR3, taken from reference TRBV7-2 and TRBJ2-7): GAGVSQSPSNKVTEKGKDVELRCDPISGHTALYWYRQSLGQGLEFLIYFQGNSAPDKSGLPSDRFSAERTGGSVSTLTIQRTQQEDSAVYLCASSLERESEQYFGPGTRLTVT.

The CDR3 here is CSVSGDTEAFF. CDR3 in DNA: TGCAGCGTCTCGGGGGACACTGAAGCTTTCTTT. The gene calls are TRBV29-1 and TRBJ1-1, with TRBD1 as a possible D gene (5 bases). The germline V gene has CDR1 SQVTM and CDR2 ANQGSEA. The CDR3 has 11 residues. Deletions cut 6 bases from V and 3 bases from J, with 8 bases between. The complete variable domain, with remaining parts taken from reference TRBV29-1 and TRBJ1-1, reads SAVISQKPSRDICQRGTSLTIQCQVDSQVTMMFWYRQQPGQSLTLIATANQGSEATYESGFVIDKFPISRPNLTFSTLTVSNMSPEDSSIYLCSVSGDTEAFFGQGTRLTVV.

This clone was observed a single time. J is TRBJ2-2 and V is TRBV11-3, with 7 positions matching TRBD1. CDR1 is SGHNT, CDR2 YENEEA, per germline. The CDR3 is 17 amino acids. The junction had 11 bases not matched to a gene; V was cut back by 4 bases and J by 3 bases. The CDR3 DNA follows: TGTGCCAGCAGCTCCGAGGGACAGCCCAAATACACCGGGGAGCTGTTTTTT. Protein product: CASSSEGQPKYTGELFF.

The chain carries TRBV7-6 and TRBJ2-2, with a possible D match to TRBD2 (5 bases). V lost 2 bases to trimming and J lost 3 bases, with 16 bases between them. CDR3 size: 17 residues. CDR1 and CDR2 (germline): SGHVS, FNYEAQ. Here the CDR3 reads CASSLSGDSRDTGELFF. The CDR3 DNA reads TGTGCCAGCAGCTTATCCGGGGATTCTCGGGACACCGGGGAGCTGTTTTTT.

The rearrangement uses TRBV18 and TRBJ1-1; TRBD1 agrees at 7 bases. This CDR3 comprises 13 residues. Germline loops: CDR1 KGHSH, CDR2 LQKENI. Losses at the gene ends were 0 bases for V and 11 bases for J; bases not matched to a gene: 6. The CDR3 protein is CASSPPGQLPAFF. The CDR3 DNA is TGTGCCAGCTCACCACCGGGACAGTTGCCCGCTTTCTTT.

This chain connects TRBV18 to TRBJ2-1, with a tentative D call TRBD2 (6 bases). This CDR3 has 14 residues. Trimming removed 2 bases from V and 8 bases from J, with 13 bases in between. The V gene's germline CDR1 is KGHSH and CDR2 LQKENI. In nucleotides, the CDR3 is TGTGCCAGCTCACCATCGACAGCGGGCTATGAGCAGTTCTTC. The encoded protein is CASSPSTAGYEQFF.

This clone appeared once. V usage is TRBV18 and J usage is TRBJ1-5; 8 nucleotides match TRBD1. Germline V gene sequence: CDR1 KGHSH, CDR2 LQKENI. This CDR3 comprises 13 residues. The junction had 7 bases not matched to a gene; V was cut back by 6 bases and J by 9 bases. The CDR3 DNA reads TGTGCCAGCTCGTTCGACAGGGGCGGGCCCCAGCATTTT. It specifies CASSFDRGGPQHF.

This clone showed up just once. At the DNA level, this CDR3 is encoded by other sequences in the same sample as well. This chain connects TRBV6-4 to TRBJ1-2; 7 bases fit TRBD1. This CDR3 spans 14 amino acids. Trimming cost V 6 bases and J 5 bases; bases outside gene matches: 9. Germline V gene sequence: CDR1 MRHNA, CDR2 SNTAGT. This CDR3 is CASRADRPGYGYTF. The CDR3 DNA sequence: TGTGCCAGCAGAGCGGACAGGCCGGGTTATGGCTACACCTTC.

The chain joins TRBV11-2 to TRBJ1-3; D unclear. The CDR3 runs to 13 residues. Germline CDR1 reads SGHAT; CDR2 reads FQNNGV. Between the trimmed V and J ends, which lost 5 bases and 1 base, there was a span of 6 bases. CDR3 nucleotide sequence: TGTGCCAGCAGCCTACGATCTGGAAACACCATATATTTT. This sequence encodes CASSLRSGNTIYF.

V and J are TRBV5-1 and TRBJ2-7, with 7 bases identical to TRBD1. With 4 bases clipped from V and 0 bases from J, the junction kept 4 bases outside the gene matches. The CDR3 runs 14 residues. Germline CDR1 is SGHRS and CDR2 is YFSETQ. DNA of the CDR3: TGCGCCAGCAGCGTCGGACAGGTCTCCTACGAGCAGTACTTC. Translated: CASSVGQVSYEQYF. Using reference TRBV5-1 and TRBJ2-7 for the parts outside the CDR3, the full variable domain is KAGVTQTPRYLIKTRGQQVTLSCSPISGHRSVSWYQQTPGQGLQFLFEYFSETQRNKGNFPGRFSGRQFSNSRSEMNVSTLELGDSALYLCASSVGQVSYEQYFGPGTRLTVT.

Written as DNA, the CDR3 is TGTGCCAGCAGTTACCATGGGACAGGGATCTCTGGGGCCAACGTCCTGACTTTC. It translates to CASSYHGTGISGANVLTF. The V and J genes are TRBV27 and TRBJ2-6; TRBD1 agrees at 9 bases. V shed 4 bases and J 0 bases; nucleotides not matched to a gene: 7. Germline-derived CDR1 and CDR2 are MNHEY and SMNVEV (reference sequence). The CDR3 covers 18 residues.

The CDR3 DNA is TGCAGTGCCCAGGAGGGAACTGAAGCTTTCTTT. This translates into CSAQEGTEAFF. This chain links TRBV20-1 with TRBJ1-1; unclear D gene. The germline CDR1 and CDR2 sequences are DFQATT and SNEGSKA (reference sequence). Trimming shortened V by 6 bases and J by 5 bases, and 10 bases separated the two germline ends. The CDR3 totals 11 residues.

The chain uses TRBV19 and TRBJ2-7, with 7 bases that match TRBD2. Germline lookup yields CDR1 LNHDA and CDR2 SQIVND (reference sequence). Losses at the gene ends were 6 bases for V and 0 bases for J; bases not matched to a gene: 8. The CDR3 totals 15 residues. DNA of the CDR3: TGTGCCAGTAGGAGCTTGGGCGGGAGCTCCTACGAGCAGTACTTC. Translating it yields CASRSLGGSSYEQYF.

The sample holds a few counts of this clone. The chain couples TRBV5-1 to TRBJ2-3; D not resolved. This CDR3 is 12 amino acids long. The V end lost 2 bases, the J end lost 3 bases, and 4 bases lay between the germline ends. Germline-derived CDR1 and CDR2 are SGHRS and YFSETQ. Here the CDR3 reads CASSFVTDTQYF. CDR3 coding DNA: TGCGCCAGCAGCTTCGTGACAGATACGCAGTATTTT.

This clone has only a few counts. V and J are TRBV28 and TRBJ1-5, with D possibly matching TRBD1 (6 bases). The CDR3 loop spans 18 amino acids. Germline values: CDR1 MDHEN, CDR2 SYDVKM. Trimming shortened V by 3 bases and J by 0 bases, and 18 bases separated the two germline ends. In DNA, the CDR3 is TGTGCCAGCAGTTTCACCCCCTGGACAGTTTATAGCAATCAGCCCCAGCATTTT. Translated: CASSFTPWTVYSNQPQHF.

The chain employs TRBV5-1 and TRBJ2-1; TRBD2 agrees at 8 bases. CDR1 SGHRS and CDR2 YFSETQ come from the germline V gene. The CDR3 runs 17 residues. Germline trimming cut 5 bases from V and 2 bases from J; bases unmatched to any gene: 12. Here the CDR3 DNA reads TGCGCCAGCAGTAGGTGGTCCAGCGGGAGCCCCTACAATGAGCAGTTCTTC. This sequence encodes CASSRWSSGSPYNEQFF.

The chain employs TRBV19 and TRBJ1-1; no definite D call. The germline V gene has CDR1 LNHDA and CDR2 SQIVND (reference sequence). Trimming cost V 3 bases and J 1 base, with 6 bases left between them. CDR3 length: 13 residues. The chain's CDR3 is CASSIGKNTEAFF. In nucleotides, the CDR3 is TGTGCCAGTAGTATTGGCAAGAACACTGAAGCTTTCTTT. The full variable domain, in which reference TRBV19 and TRBJ1-1 provide the parts outside the CDR3, is DGGITQSPKYLFRKEGQNVTLSCEQNLNHDAMYWYRQDPGQGLRLIYYSQIVNDFQKGDIAEGYSVSREKKESFPLTVTSAQKNPTAFYLCASSIGKNTEAFFGQGTRLTVV.

The chain carries TRBV19 and TRBJ2-3; D might be TRBD2 (7 bases). Germline V gene lookup returns CDR1 LNHDA and CDR2 SQIVND (reference sequence). The CDR3 loop spans 19 amino acids. Deletions cut 3 bases from V and 5 bases from J, with 27 bases between. DNA of the CDR3: TGTGCCAGTAGTATCCCCGGACTAACGGGAGGAGGGGGAGGAGATACGCAGTATTTT. The encoded protein is CASSIPGLTGGGGGDTQYF.

This rearrangement joins TRBV12-5 to TRBJ1-1; 7 bases are shared with TRBD1. V gave up 1 base and J gave up 11 bases; unmatched junction bases: 10. This CDR3 has 14 amino acids. Germline CDR1 is LGHNT and CDR2 is FRNRAP. CDR3 protein: CASGLGRDSSDAFF. Here the CDR3 DNA reads TGTGCTAGTGGTTTGGGCCGGGACAGCAGCGACGCTTTCTTT.

The chain couples TRBV10-3 to TRBJ1-2; D is unclear. Per germline, CDR1 ENHRY and CDR2 SYGVKD. V lost 3 bases, J lost 4 bases, and 12 bases lay in between. This CDR3 has 14 residues. CDR3 sequence: CAISDPSGGYGYTF. The CDR3 DNA reads as TGTGCCATCAGTGACCCCTCCGGAGGCTATGGCTACACCTTC.

In this sample, this clone turned up a few times. J is TRBJ1-2 and V is TRBV6-6; no clear D. The germline V gene has CDR1 MNHNY and CDR2 SVGAGI (reference sequence). V was clipped by 6 bases and J by 7 bases, with 15 bases between them. The length of the CDR3 is 13 residues. The CDR3 spells CASREGLIRGYTF. CDR3 in DNA: TGTGCCAGCAGAGAAGGACTGATTCGTGGCTACACCTTC.

The chain uses TRBV18 and TRBJ2-5, with TRBD1 identical over 7 bases. J gave up 5 bases and V 5 bases, and 8 bases lay outside the gene matches. The CDR3 runs to 14 residues. Per germline, CDR1 KGHSH and CDR2 LQKENI. The CDR3, as DNA: TGTGCCAGCTCATCACAAGGGGGCAGGGAGACCCAGTACTTC. Translation gives CASSSQGGRETQYF. The entire variable domain, with the rest obtained from reference TRBV18 and TRBJ2-5, is as follows: NAGVMQNPRHLVRRRGQEARLRCSPMKGHSHVYWYRQLPEEGLKFMVYLQKENIIDESGMPKERFSAEFPKEGPSILRIQQVVRGDSAAYFCASSSQGGRETQYFGPGTRLLVL.

A single count supports this clone. The chain carries TRBV10-2 and TRBJ1-2; 8 bases are shared with TRBD1. This CDR3 has 13 residues. Germline CDR1 WSHSY, CDR2 SAAADI. V trimming: 7 bases; J trimming: 6 bases; junction bases outside the gene matches: 7. The CDR3 spells CASTVDRVDGYTF. Written as DNA, the CDR3 is TGCGCCAGCACAGTGGACAGGGTGGATGGCTACACCTTC.

The gene calls are TRBV30 and TRBJ1-1, with a tentative D call TRBD1 (5 bases). The CDR3 consists of 12 residues. Trimming shortened V by 3 bases and J by 4 bases, and 9 bases separated the two germline ends. The germline V gene encodes CDR1 GTSNPN and CDR2 SVGIG (reference sequence). DNA of the CDR3: TGTGCCTGGAGAGGGGTGAGCACTGAAGCTTTCTTT. Its translation: CAWRGVSTEAFF.